This entry features one T cell receptor beta chain sequence. Its antigen is not identified. These data originate in a study of cytomegalovirus exposure and HLA in healthy donors. Study-level results: A list of more than 150 TCR beta chains associated with cytomegalovirus was given.

Method: immunoSEQ multiplex PCR; TCRdb's copy keeps in-frame clones and lacks some. The repertoire holds tens of thousands of clones, more than 95% seen once, with around 2.4% in the top ten. The germline V and J ends were trimmed by 0 bases and 0 bases, with 8 bases remaining between them. CDR3 size: 15 residues. Per germline, CDR1 SEHNR and CDR2 FQNEAQ (reference sequence). The source material was PBMCs. The V and J genes are TRBV7-9 and TRBJ1-1; the D gene is possibly TRBD1 (5 bases). The TCR originated in a man aged 18 to 29 in good health and CMV-seronegative. This CDR3 reads CASSLARVVNTEAFF. The CDR3 nucleotides read TGTGCCAGCAGCTTAGCCAGGGTCGTGAACACTGAAGCTTTCTTT. The full variable domain, rest sourced from reference TRBV7-9 and TRBJ1-1, is DTGVSQNPRHKITKRGQNVTFRCDPISEHNRLYWYRQTLGQGPEFLTYFQNEAQLEKSRLLSDRFSAERPKGSFSTLEIQRTEQGDSAMYLCASSLARVVNTEAFFGQGTRLTVV.